Listed below are T cell receptor beta chains from one sample, sequenced in a study of cytomegalovirus exposure and HLA in healthy donors. Here immunoSEQ multiplex PCR was the method, and the copy in TCRdb shows in-frame clones only, minus some. There are about 58,000 clones in the sample, with around 2.1% held by the top ten. Sample: PBMCs. These TCRs come from a woman between 18 and 30 years old in good health and CMV-seronegative. Both conserved end residues are part of each CDR3. D genes are given only for firm matches.

d_call	v_call	j_call	cdr3_nt	cdr3_aa
TRBD2	TRBV28	TRBJ2-7	TGTGCCAGCAGGAATAGCGGGAGCTACGAGCAGTACTTC	CASRNSGSYEQYF
NA	TRBV4-2	TRBJ1-2	TGTGCCAGCAGCCTTAAAGGAACGGGGGGCTACACCTTC	CASSLKGTGGYTF
NA	TRBV7-2	TRBJ1-1	TGTGCCAGCAGCTTAAGACAGGATAGTGAAGCTTTCTTT	CASSLRQDSEAFF
NA	TRBV5-1	TRBJ2-5	TGCGCCAGCAGCTTGGCCCCCAGGGTAGGGGAGACCCAGTACTTC	CASSLAPRVGETQYF
NA	TRBV28	TRBJ2-7	TGTGCCAGCAGTCCGACACTTCGACGGGCGGGACGACAAACCTACGAGCAGTACTTC	CASSPTLRRAGRQTYEQYF
TRBD1	TRBV7-2	TRBJ1-5	TGTGCCAGCAGCCAGGACAGGAATCAGCCCCAGCATTTT	CASSQDRNQPQHF
TRBD1	TRBV4-1	TRBJ2-5	TGCGCCAGCAGCCCCCTATACAGGGGGCTGGAGACCCAGTACTTC	CASSPLYRGLETQYF
NA	TRBV5-1	TRBJ1-1	TGCGCCAGCAGCCTGACCCCCAGGGTGGCAGCTTTCTTT	CASSLTPRVAAFF
NA	TRBV6-6	TRBJ1-5	TGTGCCAGCAGCGCGGGCAATCAGCCCCAGCATTTT	CASSAGNQPQHF
TRBD1	TRBV19	TRBJ2-5	TGTGCCAGTAGTATAGCTTCCGGGACAGCCTACCAAGAGACCCAGTACTTC	CASSIASGTAYQETQYF
NA	TRBV5-6	TRBJ1-6	TGTGCCACCCACAAGGGGACGGCGGAGGGATCACCCCTCCACTTT	CATHKGTAEGSPLHF
NA	TRBV7-2	TRBJ2-5	TGTGCCAGCAGCCCGACTAGTTGGGAGACCCAGTACTTC	CASSPTSWETQYF
NA	TRBV18	TRBJ2-5	TGTGCCAGCGCACCTCGTCCCCCTACCAGGGAAGAGACCCAGTACTTC	CASAPRPPTREETQYF
TRBD2	TRBV6-5	TRBJ2-3	TGTGCCAGCAGTTACTCGACTAGCGGCACAGATACGCAGTATTTT	CASSYSTSGTDTQYF
NA	TRBV4-1	TRBJ1-5	TGCGCCAGCAGCCAAGAGGCCGGGAATCAGCCCCAGCATTTT	CASSQEAGNQPQHF
NA	TRBV7-9	TRBJ1-4	TGTGCCAGCAGCTTTTATGAGGGAAAACTGTTTTTT	CASSFYEGKLFF
TRBD2	TRBV5-1	TRBJ2-3	TGCGCCAGCAGCTTGACTAGCGGAACAGATAAGCAGTATTTT	CASSLTSGTDKQYF
TRBD2	TRBV2	TRBJ2-1	TGTGCCAGCAGTGAATTTGATAGCGGGAGAGCACTCGAGCAGTTCTTC	CASSEFDSGRALEQFF
TRBD1	TRBV4-2	TRBJ2-7	TGTGCCAGCAGCCAAGGGACAGGGGGCTCCTACGAGCAGTACTTC	CASSQGTGGSYEQYF
TRBD2	TRBV5-1	TRBJ2-1	TGCGCCAGCAGCTATGGTGGGATGACTAGCTTCAATGAGCAGTTCTTC	CASSYGGMTSFNEQFF
NA	TRBV5-1	TRBJ2-2	TGCGCCAGCAGCTTGGGAGACAGGGCGGGACTTGACGAGCTGTTTTTT	CASSLGDRAGLDELFF
NA	TRBV9	TRBJ2-1	TGTGCCAGCAGCCCAGGACAGGTGGAGGGTGAGCAGTTCTTC	CASSPGQVEGEQFF
TRBD1	TRBV29-1	TRBJ2-2	TGCAGCGGGGGAATGGACAGGTTCACCGGGGAGCTGTTTTTT	CSGGMDRFTGELFF
NA	TRBV18	TRBJ1-6	TGTGCCAGCTCACCACGAGAGGATTCACCCCTCCACTTT	CASSPREDSPLHF
NA	TRBV7-9	TRBJ1-1	TGTGCCAGCACCAAATTAGGGGCCAGCCTTGAAGCTTTCTTT	CASTKLGASLEAFF
NA	TRBV5-1	TRBJ2-1	TGCGCCAGCAGCTTGGACAGGGTAGCTGAGCAGTTCTTC	CASSLDRVAEQFF
NA	TRBV2	TRBJ2-7	TGTGCCAGCAGTGTGGAAGGGGCGAGCTCCTACGAGCAGTACTTC	CASSVEGASSYEQYF
NA	TRBV5-6	TRBJ2-2	TGTGCCAGCAGCTCGGGTTACGGGGAGCACACCGGGGAGCTGTTTTTT	CASSSGYGEHTGELFF
NA	TRBV28	TRBJ1-6	TGTGCCAGCAGTTTATCGAGGAATAATTCACCCCTCCACTTT	CASSLSRNNSPLHF
TRBD1	TRBV5-1	TRBJ1-2	TGCGCCAGCAGCGCCGGGACAGGGGCTTCGGAGGGCGGCTACACCTTC	CASSAGTGASEGGYTF
NA	TRBV6-5	TRBJ2-7	TGTGCCAGCAGCAGAGCGCGAACCTACGAGCAGTACTTC	CASSRARTYEQYF
TRBD1	TRBV7-2	TRBJ1-3	TGTGCCAGCAGCCGTACAGGGGCGTCAGGAAACACCATATATTTT	CASSRTGASGNTIYF
TRBD2	TRBV6-4	TRBJ2-1	TGTGCCAGCAGTGACTCCGGGACTAAATCCTACAATGAGCAGTTCTTC	CASSDSGTKSYNEQFF
NA	TRBV7-2	TRBJ2-3	TGTGCCAGCAGCTTAGTGTCGTATACGCAGTATTTT	CASSLVSYTQYF
TRBD2	TRBV4-2	TRBJ2-3	TGTGCCAGCAGCCAAGCTAGCGGGGTAACAGATACGCAGTATTTT	CASSQASGVTDTQYF
NA	TRBV11-3	TRBJ2-3	TGTGCCAGCAGCCCAGCTGGGACAAGCACAGATACGCAGTATTTT	CASSPAGTSTDTQYF
NA	TRBV28	TRBJ1-2	TGTGCCAGCAGCCTCGAGAACTATGGCTACACCTTC	CASSLENYGYTF